This T cell receptor beta chain was observed in a study of shared clonotypes between healthy human individuals. On this clone: The target antigen is unknown.

General observations from the study: Depth of sequencing was expected to influence donor clonotype sharing.

Some clones are missing from TCRdb's copy, which holds only in-frame ones; the method was immunoSEQ multiplex PCR. The table records fewer than 550,000 clones, approximately 79% of them present only once. The origin of this receptor is a woman in her thirties or forties in good health. Some clones in this sample may be carry-over from other donors' samples. The sample consisted of PBMCs.

The CDR3 DNA sequence: TGTGCCAGCAGTCCGCCAGGGGGCGGGGAGCAGTTCTTC. Encoded protein: CASSPPGGGEQFF. The genes are TRBV7-2 and TRBJ2-1, with 8 bases aligning to TRBD1. J was trimmed by 10 bases and V by 6 bases; bases with no gene match: 8. CDR3 size: 13 residues. The germline V gene has CDR1 SGHTA and CDR2 FQGNSA.